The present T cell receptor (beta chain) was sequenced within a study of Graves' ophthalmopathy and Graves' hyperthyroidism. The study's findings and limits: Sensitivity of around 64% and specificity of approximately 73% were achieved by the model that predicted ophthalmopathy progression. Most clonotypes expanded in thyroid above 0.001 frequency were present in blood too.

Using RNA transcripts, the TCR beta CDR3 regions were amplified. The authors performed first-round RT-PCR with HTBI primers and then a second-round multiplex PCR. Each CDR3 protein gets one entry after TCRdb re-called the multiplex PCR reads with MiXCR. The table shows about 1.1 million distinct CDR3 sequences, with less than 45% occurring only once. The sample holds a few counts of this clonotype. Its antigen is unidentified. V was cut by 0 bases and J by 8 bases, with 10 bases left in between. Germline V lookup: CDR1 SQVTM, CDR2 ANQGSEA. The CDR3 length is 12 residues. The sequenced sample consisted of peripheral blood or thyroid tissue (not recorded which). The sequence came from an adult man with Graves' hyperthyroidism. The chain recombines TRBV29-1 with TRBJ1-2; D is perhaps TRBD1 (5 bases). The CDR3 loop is CSVEEGERGYTF. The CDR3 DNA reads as TGCAGCGTTGAAGAGGGGGAAAGGGGCTACACCTTC.